This T cell receptor beta chain was sequenced in a study of blood T cell repertoires in COVID-19. Across the study: T cells, B-cell-depleted T cells, or PBMCs provided the cDNA or gDNA that served as material.

How the authors handled the data: Reference gene primer amplification in the assay estimated nucleated cell counts. TCRdb's copy holds only in-frame clones and misses some; the assay was immunoSEQ multiplex PCR. V, J and clone size were drawn from that table, and D and trimming were deduced from the DNA. The table has 150,000 to 200,000 clones, 82% seen once; the top ten hold 6.5% to 9%. Those enrolled in Seattle joined during active infection and were followed longitudinally afterward. CDR3 size: 15 residues. Germline V lookup: CDR1 WSHSY, CDR2 SAAADI. V was cut by 7 bases and J by 0 bases, with 15 bases left in between.

This clonotype was sampled from a woman aged 40 to 50 with COVID-19, enrolled during active disease. The sample comprised peripheral blood. V and J are TRBV10-2 and TRBJ1-1; TRBD1 might be the D (6 bases). CDR3 bases: TGCGCCAGCAACGCAAACAGGGTAGTGAACACTGAAGCTTTCTTT. Its translation is CASNANRVVNTEAFF.